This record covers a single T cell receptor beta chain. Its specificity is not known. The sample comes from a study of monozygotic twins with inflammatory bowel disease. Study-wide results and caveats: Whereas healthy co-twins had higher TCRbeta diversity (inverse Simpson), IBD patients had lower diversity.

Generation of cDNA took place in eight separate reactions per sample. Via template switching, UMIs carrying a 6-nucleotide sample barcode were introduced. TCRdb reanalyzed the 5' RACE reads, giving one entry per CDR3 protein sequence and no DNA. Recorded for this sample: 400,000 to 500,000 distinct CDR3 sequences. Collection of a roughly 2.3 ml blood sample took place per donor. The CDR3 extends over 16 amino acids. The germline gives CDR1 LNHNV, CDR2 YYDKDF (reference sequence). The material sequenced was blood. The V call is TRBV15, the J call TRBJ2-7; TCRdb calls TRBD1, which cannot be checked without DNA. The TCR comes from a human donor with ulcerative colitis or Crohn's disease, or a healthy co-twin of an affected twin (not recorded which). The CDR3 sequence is CATSRDKGAQTYEQYF.